The 20 T cell receptor beta chains reported below all come from one sample, sequenced in a study of cytomegalovirus exposure and HLA in healthy donors. The PCR made use of 60 Vbeta and 13 Jbeta primers. Clones were read by immunoSEQ multiplex PCR, and TCRdb kept only the in-frame ones, dropping some. The sample holds more than 90,000 clones, approximately 72% seen once. Sequences were obtained from PBMCs. These receptors were obtained from a man aged 40-49 years in good health and CMV-seropositive.

V is TRBV5-1 and J is TRBJ1-2; 9 bases line up with TRBD1. The CDR3 totals 14 residues. Trimming cost V 5 bases and J 3 bases; bases outside gene matches: 5. Germline values: CDR1 SGHRS, CDR2 YFSETQ. The CDR3 region is CASSGTGSDYGYTF. The CDR3 nucleotides are TGCGCCAGCAGTGGGACAGGGAGTGACTATGGCTACACCTTC.

The CDR3 sequence: CASSDKHSYGYTF. DNA for the CDR3: TGTGCCAGCAGTGACAAACATTCCTATGGCTACACCTTC. The chain couples TRBV28 to TRBJ1-2; D gene uncertain. The CDR3 is made up of 13 amino acids. V was clipped by 5 bases and J by 4 bases, with 11 bases between them. Germline assignment: CDR1 MDHEN and CDR2 SYDVKM.

This chain links TRBV18 with TRBJ1-2; D is unresolved. Germline V CDR1 and CDR2: KGHSH, LQKENI. The CDR3 runs 14 residues. V was pared by 4 bases and J by 8 bases, with 17 bases between. As DNA, the CDR3 is TGTGCCAGCTCACTACCCGGACGGAGCGGAGGCTACACCTTC. Amino acid sequence: CASSLPGRSGGYTF.

The V call is TRBV6-5, the J call TRBJ2-7; TRBD1 matches 9 bases. Losses at the gene ends were 1 base for V and 3 bases for J; bases not matched to a gene: 4. This CDR3 has 15 amino acids. CDR1 and CDR2 from the germline V gene are MNHEY and SVGAGI. For the CDR3, the DNA is TGTGCCAGCAGTTACTTACAGGGGGCAAACTACGAGCAGTACTTC. This gives the protein CASSYLQGANYEQYF.

V and J are TRBV7-9 and TRBJ1-1; 9 bases fit TRBD1. The germline V gene has CDR1 SEHNR and CDR2 FQNEAQ (reference sequence). There are 14 residues in the CDR3. Germline trimming cut 5 bases from V and 3 bases from J; bases unmatched to any gene: 4. CDR3 sequence: CASSAGTGHTEAFF. The CDR3 DNA follows: TGTGCCAGCAGCGCGGGGACAGGGCACACTGAAGCTTTCTTT.

CDR3 in amino acids: CASTPGQGRGQPQHF. The CDR3 DNA is TGTGCCAGTACCCCGGGGCAGGGGCGAGGGCAGCCCCAGCATTTT. The genes are TRBV19 and TRBJ1-5, with D possibly being TRBD1 (6 bases). V lost 7 bases and J 7 bases, leaving 20 bases between the germline ends. Germline lookup yields CDR1 LNHDA and CDR2 SQIVND (reference sequence). The CDR3 runs 15 residues.

The V gene is TRBV29-1, the J gene TRBJ1-5; D remains ambiguous. The CDR3 runs to 12 residues. CDR1 and CDR2 from the germline V gene are SQVTM and ANQGSEA. V was clipped by 4 bases and J by 0 bases, with 4 bases between them. DNA for the CDR3: TGCAGCGTTGGGAGTAGCAATCAGCCCCAGCATTTT. This translates into CSVGSSNQPQHF.

This clone was seen only once. CDR3 nucleotide sequence: TGTGCCAGCAGTTACTCCACCCGGGGCACAGATACGCAGTATTTT. Its translation: CASSYSTRGTDTQYF. The chain is built from TRBV6-5 and TRBJ2-3; no clear D. Per germline, CDR1 MNHEY and CDR2 SVGAGI. The V and J ends lost 0 bases and 1 base respectively, with 8 bases between them. The CDR3 consists of 15 residues.

The chain combines TRBV5-4 with TRBJ2-3; D perhaps matches TRBD1 (6 bases). V lost 4 bases, J lost 1 base, and 16 bases lay in between. Germline loops: CDR1 SGHNT, CDR2 YYREEE (reference sequence). The CDR3 consists of 16 residues. The CDR3 DNA reads as TGTGCCAGCAGCCCCCAGACAGGATTACGCACAGATACGCAGTATTTT. This codes for CASSPQTGLRTDTQYF.

This sequence joins TRBV7-2 and TRBJ2-4; the D is unclear. Trimming left V 3 bases short and J 5 bases short, with 11 bases between. Germline V CDR1 and CDR2: SGHTA, FQGNSA. The CDR3 has 14 residues. CDR3 residues: CASSFFQRENIQYF. CDR3 coding DNA: TGTGCCAGCAGCTTTTTTCAGCGAGAAAACATTCAGTACTTC.

This clone was observed a handful of times. The CDR3 spells CASSTTSGGLTDTQYF. For the CDR3, the DNA is TGTGCCAGCAGCACTACTAGCGGGGGGCTCACAGATACGCAGTATTTT. V usage is TRBV7-3 and J usage is TRBJ2-3, with TRBD2 identical over 12 bases. The CDR3 loop spans 16 amino acids. V was pared by 5 bases and J by 2 bases, with 5 bases of the junction left unmatched. Germline CDR1 is SGHTA and CDR2 is FQGTGA.

The genes are TRBV7-8 and TRBJ1-1; D perhaps matches TRBD1 (6 bases). The CDR3 loop spans 14 amino acids. CDR1 is SGHVS, CDR2 FQNEAQ, per germline. With 2 bases removed from V and 4 bases from J, the gap between germline ends came to 11 bases. The CDR3 sequence is CASSLSVGGTEAFF. In DNA, the CDR3 is TGTGCCAGCAGCTTATCTGTAGGGGGCACTGAAGCTTTCTTT.

The chain combines TRBV2 with TRBJ1-5; no clear D gene. Trimming cost V 7 bases and J 7 bases, with 14 bases left between them. The CDR3 runs to 13 residues. Germline CDR1 SNHLY, CDR2 FYNNEI. The CDR3 DNA reads TGTGCCAGCAAAGTATCCGAAGCCCAGCCCCAGCATTTT. Its translation: CASKVSEAQPQHF.

The CDR3 DNA sequence: TGTGCCAGCAGTTTCCGAGCGGGAGGCACAGATACGCAGTATTTT. Translating gives CASSFRAGGTDTQYF. The chain has TRBV28 and TRBJ2-3; 8 nucleotides align to TRBD2. Trimming removed 3 bases from V and 1 base from J; junction bases left unmatched: 3. CDR1 MDHEN and CDR2 SYDVKM come from the germline V gene. The CDR3 length is 15 residues.

In DNA form, the CDR3 reads TGTGCCAGCAGCTTAGGATTAAAGCGATTCTCCTACAATGAGCAGTTCTTC. Residues: CASSLGLKRFSYNEQFF. The rearrangement joins TRBV11-2 to TRBJ2-1; D remains ambiguous. Germline CDR1 SGHAT, CDR2 FQNNGV. CDR3 size: 17 residues. Trimming took 1 base from V and 0 from J, leaving 13 bases between them.

V and J are TRBV2 and TRBJ1-1; D is ambiguous. The V gene lost 3 bases and the J gene lost 5 bases, with 7 bases spanning the gap. The CDR3 is made up of 12 amino acids. The germline V gene encodes CDR1 SNHLY and CDR2 FYNNEI. DNA for the CDR3: TGTGCCAGCAGTGATCGGTTTACTGAAGCTTTCTTT. Translating it yields CASSDRFTEAFF. Using reference TRBV2 and TRBJ1-1 for the parts outside the CDR3, the full variable domain is EPEVTQTPSHQVTQMGQEVILRCVPISNHLYFYWYRQILGQKVEFLVSFYNNEISEKSEIFDDQFSVERPDGSNFTLKIRSTKLEDSAMYFCASSDRFTEAFFGQGTRLTVV.

This chain uses TRBV2 with TRBJ1-6; TRBD1 might be the D (6 bases). The CDR3 is made up of 13 amino acids. Trimming shortened V by 11 bases and J by 8 bases, and 16 bases separated the two germline ends. Looked up from germline, CDR1 is SNHLY and CDR2 is FYNNEI. The CDR3 sequence: CAPRQEWDSPLHF. The CDR3 DNA reads as TGTGCCCCCCGACAGGAGTGGGATTCACCCCTCCACTTT.

The V and J genes are TRBV4-1 and TRBJ2-6, with 8 bases aligning to TRBD1. The CDR3 length is 17 residues. After removal of 6 bases from V and 0 bases from J, the junction contained 7 bases not matched to a gene. Germline V gives CDR1 MGHRA, CDR2 YSYEKL. The DNA for the CDR3 is TGCGCCAGCAGGTTACAGGGGGGTAGCTCTGGGGCCAACGTCCTGACTTTC. This codes for CASRLQGGSSGANVLTF.

This chain connects TRBV7-9 to TRBJ1-1; 7 bases are shared with TRBD1. Germline V gene data show CDR1 as SEHNR and CDR2 as FQNEAQ (reference sequence). Trimming at V came to 4 bases and at J to 6 bases, leaving 8 bases not matched to a gene. There are 14 residues in the CDR3. CDR3: CASSSIVGTAEAFF. CDR3 nucleotide sequence: TGTGCCAGCAGCTCAATTGTAGGGACAGCTGAAGCTTTCTTT.

This clone was seen more than once but under ten times. CDR3 DNA: TGTGCCAGCAGTTACCCAGGAGATACGCAGTATTTT. Translating it yields CASSYPGDTQYF. The chain employs TRBV6-6 and TRBJ2-3; no clear D gene. The CDR3 extends over 12 amino acids. Germline values: CDR1 MNHNY, CDR2 SVGAGI (reference sequence). Trimming removed 2 bases from V and 5 bases from J, with 5 bases in between.